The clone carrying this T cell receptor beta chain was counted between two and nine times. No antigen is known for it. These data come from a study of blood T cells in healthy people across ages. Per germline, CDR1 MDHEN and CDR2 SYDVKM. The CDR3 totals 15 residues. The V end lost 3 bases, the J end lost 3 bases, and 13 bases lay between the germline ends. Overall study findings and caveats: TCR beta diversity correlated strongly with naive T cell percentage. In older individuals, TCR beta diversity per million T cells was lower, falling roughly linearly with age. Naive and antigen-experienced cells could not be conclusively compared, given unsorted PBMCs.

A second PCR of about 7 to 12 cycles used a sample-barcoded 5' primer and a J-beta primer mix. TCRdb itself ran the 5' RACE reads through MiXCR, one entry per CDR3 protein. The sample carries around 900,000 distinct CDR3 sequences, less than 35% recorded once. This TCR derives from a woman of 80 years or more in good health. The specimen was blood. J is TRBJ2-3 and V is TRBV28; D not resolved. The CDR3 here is CASSFSVSSTDTQYF. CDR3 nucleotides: TGTGCCAGCAGTTTTTCAGTTTCTTCGACAGATACGCAGTATTTT.